This is a list of T cell receptor beta chains from one sample in a study of blood T cell repertoires in COVID-19. Assay used: immunoSEQ multiplex PCR; TCRdb lists only in-frame clones, some missing. The sample lists around 130,000 clones, roughly 84% seen once, with 9.5% to 15% in the top ten. Material for sequencing was peripheral blood. All receptors come from a woman in her thirties who had recovered from COVID-19. Both conserved end residues are part of each CDR3. Fields, in order: CDR3 length, J gene, V gene, CDR3 protein.

CDR3 length: 16; J gene: TRBJ2-1; V gene: TRBV5-1; CDR3 protein: CASSDLTGGGYNEQFF
CDR3 length: 13; J gene: TRBJ1-1; V gene: TRBV5-5; CDR3 protein: CASSWTGSTEAFF
CDR3 length: 15; J gene: TRBJ2-1; V gene: TRBV9; CDR3 protein: CASSVAGGLYNEQFF
CDR3 length: 12; J gene: TRBJ2-1; V gene: TRBV6-6; CDR3 protein: CASSFTPVEQFF
CDR3 length: 19; J gene: TRBJ1-6; V gene: TRBV3-1/TRBV3-2; CDR3 protein: CASSPYPRTGTAINSPLHF
CDR3 length: 17; J gene: TRBJ1-2; V gene: TRBV5-1; CDR3 protein: CASSLSSNGEINYGYTF
CDR3 length: 15; J gene: TRBJ2-2; V gene: TRBV5-1; CDR3 protein: CASSPTGGTTGELFF
CDR3 length: 12; J gene: TRBJ1-1; V gene: TRBV25-1; CDR3 protein: CASNTGTDEAFF
CDR3 length: 15; J gene: TRBJ2-7; V gene: TRBV4-2; CDR3 protein: CASSQDGGGAYEQYF
CDR3 length: 15; J gene: TRBJ2-7; V gene: TRBV9; CDR3 protein: CASSVGDRSSYEQYF
CDR3 length: 16; J gene: TRBJ2-1; V gene: TRBV7-3; CDR3 protein: CASSLTRRGSYNEQFF
CDR3 length: 16; J gene: TRBJ2-2; V gene: TRBV6-5; CDR3 protein: CASSYGPGATTGELFF